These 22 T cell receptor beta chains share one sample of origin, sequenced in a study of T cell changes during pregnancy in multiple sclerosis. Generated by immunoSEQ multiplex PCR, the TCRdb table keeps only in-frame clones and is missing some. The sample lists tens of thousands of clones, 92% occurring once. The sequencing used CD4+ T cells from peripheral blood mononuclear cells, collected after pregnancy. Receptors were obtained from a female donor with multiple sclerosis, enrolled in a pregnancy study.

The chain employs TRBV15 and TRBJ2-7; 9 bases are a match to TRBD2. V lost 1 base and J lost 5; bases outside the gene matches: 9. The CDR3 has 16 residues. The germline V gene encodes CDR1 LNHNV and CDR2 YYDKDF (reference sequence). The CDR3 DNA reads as TGTGCCACCAGCAGAGTAGCGGGAGCGTGGGGGAACGAGCAGTACTTC. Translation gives CATSRVAGAWGNEQYF.

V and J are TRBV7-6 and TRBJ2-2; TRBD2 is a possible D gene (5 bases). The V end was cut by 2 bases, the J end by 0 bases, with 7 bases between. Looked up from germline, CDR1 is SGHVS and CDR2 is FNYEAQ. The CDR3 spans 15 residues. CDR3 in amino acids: CASSLRGTNTGELFF. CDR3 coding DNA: TGTGCCAGCAGCTTACGAGGGACGAACACCGGGGAGCTGTTTTTT.

CDR3 coding DNA: TGCGCCAGCAGCCGCACGGGACAGTTAGACACCGGGGAGCTGTTTTTT. The encoded protein is CASSRTGQLDTGELFF. The rearrangement joins TRBV4-3 to TRBJ2-2, with 7 bases lining up with TRBD1. Germline CDR1 and CDR2: LGHNA and YSLEER. This CDR3 comprises 16 residues. J was trimmed by 3 bases and V by 4 bases; bases with no gene match: 8.

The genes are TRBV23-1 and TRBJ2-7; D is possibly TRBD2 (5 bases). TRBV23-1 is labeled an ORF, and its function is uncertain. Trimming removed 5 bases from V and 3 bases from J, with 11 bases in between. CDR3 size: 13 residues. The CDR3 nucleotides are TGCGCCAGCAGTTCAAGCGACTACTACGAGCAGTACTTC. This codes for CASSSSDYYEQYF.

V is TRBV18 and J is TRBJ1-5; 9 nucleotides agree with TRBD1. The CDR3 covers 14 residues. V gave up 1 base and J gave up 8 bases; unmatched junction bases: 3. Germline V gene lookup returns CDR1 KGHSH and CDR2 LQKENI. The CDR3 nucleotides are TGTGCCAGCTCACCACTCAGGACAGGGGAGCCCCAGCATTTT. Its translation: CASSPLRTGEPQHF.

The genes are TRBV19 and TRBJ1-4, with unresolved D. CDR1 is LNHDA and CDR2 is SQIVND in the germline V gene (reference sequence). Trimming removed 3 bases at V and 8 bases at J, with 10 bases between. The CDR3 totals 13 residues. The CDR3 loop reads CASSIGVREKLFF. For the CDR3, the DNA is TGTGCCAGTAGTATCGGGGTACGCGAAAAACTGTTTTTT.

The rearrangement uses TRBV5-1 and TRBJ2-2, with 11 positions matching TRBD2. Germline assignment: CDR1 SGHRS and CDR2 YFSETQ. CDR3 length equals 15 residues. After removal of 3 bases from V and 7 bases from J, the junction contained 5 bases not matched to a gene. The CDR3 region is CASSSTSGTSGELFF. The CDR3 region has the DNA TGCGCCAGCAGCTCGACTAGCGGGACAAGCGGGGAGCTGTTTTTT. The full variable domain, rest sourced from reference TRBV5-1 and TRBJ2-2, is KAGVTQTPRYLIKTRGQQVTLSCSPISGHRSVSWYQQTPGQGLQFLFEYFSETQRNKGNFPGRFSGRQFSNSRSEMNVSTLELGDSALYLCASSSTSGTSGELFFGEGSRLTVL.

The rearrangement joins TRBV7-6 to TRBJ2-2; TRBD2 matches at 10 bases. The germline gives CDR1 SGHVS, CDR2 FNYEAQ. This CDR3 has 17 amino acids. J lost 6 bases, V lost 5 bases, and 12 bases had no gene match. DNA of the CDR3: TGTGCCAGCAGCCGCATATGGAGCGGGAGGGACGCCGGGGAGCTGTTTTTT. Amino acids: CASSRIWSGRDAGELFF.

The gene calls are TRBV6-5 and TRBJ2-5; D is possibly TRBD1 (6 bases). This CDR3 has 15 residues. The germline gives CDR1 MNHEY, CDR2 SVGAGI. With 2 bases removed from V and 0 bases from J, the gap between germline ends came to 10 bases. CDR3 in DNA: TGTGCCAGCAGTTACGGGGGCCGGTACCAAGAGACCCAGTACTTC. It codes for CASSYGGRYQETQYF.

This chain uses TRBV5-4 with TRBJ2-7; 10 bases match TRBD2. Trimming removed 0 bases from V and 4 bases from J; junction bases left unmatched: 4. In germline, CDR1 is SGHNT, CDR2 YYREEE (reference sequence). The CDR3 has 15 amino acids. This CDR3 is CASSLGTSGIYEQYF. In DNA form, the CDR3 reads TGTGCCAGCAGCTTGGGGACTAGCGGAATATACGAGCAGTACTTC.

The CDR3, as DNA: TGTGCCAGCAGCCCCGACAGCAATGCTAACTATGGCTACACCTTC. Its protein is CASSPDSNANYGYTF. This sequence joins TRBV11-1 and TRBJ1-2; tentatively, D is TRBD1 (5 bases). The CDR3 totals 15 residues. Per the germline V gene, CDR1 is SGHAT and CDR2 is FQDESV (reference sequence). V lost 5 bases and J 0 bases, leaving 13 bases between the germline ends.

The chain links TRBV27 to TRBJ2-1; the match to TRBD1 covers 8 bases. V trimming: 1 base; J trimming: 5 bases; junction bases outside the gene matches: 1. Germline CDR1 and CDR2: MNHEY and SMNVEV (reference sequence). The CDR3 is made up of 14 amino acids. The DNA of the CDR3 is TGTGCCAGCAGTTTATTGGACAGGGACAATGAGCAGTTCTTC. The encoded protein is CASSLLDRDNEQFF.

The CDR3 spells CASSTGTGVNSPLHF. Here the CDR3 DNA reads TGTGCCAGCTCAACGGGGACAGGGGTTAATTCACCCCTCCACTTT. V and J are TRBV18 and TRBJ1-6, with 10 bases that match TRBD1. The CDR3 extends over 15 amino acids. Germline values: CDR1 KGHSH, CDR2 LQKENI. With 5 bases clipped from V and 6 bases from J, the junction kept 4 bases outside the gene matches.

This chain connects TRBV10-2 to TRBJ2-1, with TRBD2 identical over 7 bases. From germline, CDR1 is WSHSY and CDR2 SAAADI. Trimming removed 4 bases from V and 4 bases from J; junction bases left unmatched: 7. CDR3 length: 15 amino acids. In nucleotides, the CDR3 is TGCGCCAGCAGTGGGGCCGGGAGGACATACAATGAGCAGTTCTTC. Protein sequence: CASSGAGRTYNEQFF.

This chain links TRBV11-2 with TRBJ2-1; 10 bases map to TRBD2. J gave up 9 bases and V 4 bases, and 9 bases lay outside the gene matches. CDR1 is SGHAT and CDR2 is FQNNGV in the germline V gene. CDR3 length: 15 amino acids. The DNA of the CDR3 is TGTGCCAGCAGCTCCAGACTAGCGGGTCAGTCTGAGCAGTTCTTC. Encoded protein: CASSSRLAGQSEQFF.

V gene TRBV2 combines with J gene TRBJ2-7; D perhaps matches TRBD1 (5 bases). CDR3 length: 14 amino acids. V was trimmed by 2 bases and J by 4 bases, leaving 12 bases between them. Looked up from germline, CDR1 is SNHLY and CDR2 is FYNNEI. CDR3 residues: CASSETGYSYEQYF. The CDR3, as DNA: TGTGCCAGCAGTGAAACAGGATATTCTTACGAGCAGTACTTC.

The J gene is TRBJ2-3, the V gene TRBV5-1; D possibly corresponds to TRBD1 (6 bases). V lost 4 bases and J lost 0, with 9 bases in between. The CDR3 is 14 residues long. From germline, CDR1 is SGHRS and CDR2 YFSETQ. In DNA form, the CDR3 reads TGCGCCAGCAGCCCGGGACAAAGCACAGATACGCAGTATTTT. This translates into CASSPGQSTDTQYF. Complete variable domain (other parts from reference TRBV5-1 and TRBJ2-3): KAGVTQTPRYLIKTRGQQVTLSCSPISGHRSVSWYQQTPGQGLQFLFEYFSETQRNKGNFPGRFSGRQFSNSRSEMNVSTLELGDSALYLCASSPGQSTDTQYFGPGTRLTVL.

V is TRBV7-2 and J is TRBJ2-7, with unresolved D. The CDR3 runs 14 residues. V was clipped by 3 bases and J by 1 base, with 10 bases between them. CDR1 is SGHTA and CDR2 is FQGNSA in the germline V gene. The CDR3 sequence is CASSFLWRSYEQYF. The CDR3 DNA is TGTGCCAGCAGCTTCCTTTGGCGGTCCTACGAGCAGTACTTC.

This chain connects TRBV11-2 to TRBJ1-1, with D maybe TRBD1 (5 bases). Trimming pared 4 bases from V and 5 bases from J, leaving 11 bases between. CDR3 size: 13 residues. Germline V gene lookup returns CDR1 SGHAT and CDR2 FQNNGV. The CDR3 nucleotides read TGTGCCAGCAGCTCTACTACAGGAACTGAAGCTTTCTTT. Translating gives CASSSTTGTEAFF.

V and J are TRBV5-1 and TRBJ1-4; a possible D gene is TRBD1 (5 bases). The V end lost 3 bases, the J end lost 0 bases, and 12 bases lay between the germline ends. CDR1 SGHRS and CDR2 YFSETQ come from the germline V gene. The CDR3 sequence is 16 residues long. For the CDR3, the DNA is TGCGCCAGCAGCTACGCCACCAGGGCAACTAATGAAAAACTGTTTTTT. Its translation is CASSYATRATNEKLFF.

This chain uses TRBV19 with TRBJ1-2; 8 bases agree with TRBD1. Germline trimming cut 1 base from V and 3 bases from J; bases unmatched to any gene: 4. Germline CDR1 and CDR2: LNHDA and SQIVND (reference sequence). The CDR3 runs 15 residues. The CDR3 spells CASSIGTGSDYGYTF. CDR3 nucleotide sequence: TGTGCCAGTAGTATAGGGACAGGGAGCGACTATGGCTACACCTTC.

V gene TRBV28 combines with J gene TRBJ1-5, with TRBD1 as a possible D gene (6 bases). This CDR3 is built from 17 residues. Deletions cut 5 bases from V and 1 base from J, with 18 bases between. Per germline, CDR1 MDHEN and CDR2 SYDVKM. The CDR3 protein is CASSLVTGKVSNQPQHF. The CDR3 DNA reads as TGTGCCAGCAGTCTAGTAACAGGGAAGGTGAGCAATCAGCCCCAGCATTTT.